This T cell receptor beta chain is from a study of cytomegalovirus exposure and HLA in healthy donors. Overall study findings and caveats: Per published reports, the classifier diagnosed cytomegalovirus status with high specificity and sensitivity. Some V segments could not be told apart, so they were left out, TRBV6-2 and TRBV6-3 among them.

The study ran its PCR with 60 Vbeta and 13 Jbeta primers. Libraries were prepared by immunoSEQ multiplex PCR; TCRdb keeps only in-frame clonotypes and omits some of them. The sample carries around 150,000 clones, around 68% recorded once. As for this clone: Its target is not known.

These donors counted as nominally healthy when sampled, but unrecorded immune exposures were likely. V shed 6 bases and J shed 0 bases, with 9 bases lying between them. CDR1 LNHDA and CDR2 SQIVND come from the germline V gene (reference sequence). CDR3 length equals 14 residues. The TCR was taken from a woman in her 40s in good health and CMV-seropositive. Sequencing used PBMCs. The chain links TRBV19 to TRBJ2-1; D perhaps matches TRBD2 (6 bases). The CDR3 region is CASSWRGSYNEQFF. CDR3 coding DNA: TGTGCCAGTAGCTGGCGGGGCTCCTACAATGAGCAGTTCTTC.